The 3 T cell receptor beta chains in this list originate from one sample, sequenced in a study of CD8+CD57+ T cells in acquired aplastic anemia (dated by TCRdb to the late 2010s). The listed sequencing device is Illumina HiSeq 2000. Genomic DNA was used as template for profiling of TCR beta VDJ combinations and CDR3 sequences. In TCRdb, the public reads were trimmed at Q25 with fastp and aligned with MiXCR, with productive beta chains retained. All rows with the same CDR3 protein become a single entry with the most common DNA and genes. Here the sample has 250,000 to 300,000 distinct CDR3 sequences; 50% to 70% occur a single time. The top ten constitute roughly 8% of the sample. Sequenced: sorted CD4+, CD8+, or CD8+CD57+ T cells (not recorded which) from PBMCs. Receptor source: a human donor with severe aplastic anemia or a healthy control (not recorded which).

The CDR3 bases are TGTGCCAGCAGCCGAAACCCGACAGGGTCTGCACGTACAGATACGCAGTATTTT. This encodes CASSRNPTGSARTDTQYF. V is TRBV7-8 and J is TRBJ2-3; 7 nucleotides match TRBD1. The CDR3 covers 18 residues. With V trimmed by 5 bases and J by 3 bases, 17 bases remained unmatched. CDR1 and CDR2 (germline): SGHVS, FQNEAQ.

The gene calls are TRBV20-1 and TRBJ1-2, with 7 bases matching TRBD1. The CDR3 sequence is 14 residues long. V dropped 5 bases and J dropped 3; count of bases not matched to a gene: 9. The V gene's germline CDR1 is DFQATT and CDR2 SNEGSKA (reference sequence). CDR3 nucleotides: TGCAGTGCTCCTAAGAGCGGGACAGACTATGGCTACACCTTC. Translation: CSAPKSGTDYGYTF.

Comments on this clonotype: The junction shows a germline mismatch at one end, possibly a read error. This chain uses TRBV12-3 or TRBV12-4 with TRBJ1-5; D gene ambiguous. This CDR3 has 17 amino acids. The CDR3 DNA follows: TGTGCCAGCAGTTCAGCGCAGCGCCCTTATAGCAATCAGCCCCGGCATTTT. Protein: CASSSAQRPYSNQPRHF.